The sequence of this TCR beta chain was determined in a study of T cells in Graves' hyperthyroidism and ophthalmopathy. The patients, who ranged from 18 to 65 in age, presented with newly diagnosed hyperthyroidism lasting under 2 months. Thyroid ultrasound and orbital computed tomography, with clinical symptoms and serum thyroxine and TRAb, informed diagnoses. The blood sample predates any ophthalmopathy symptoms, coming from first hyperthyroidism diagnosis. This clonotype turned up a few times. Amplification targeted TCR beta CDR3 regions from RNA transcripts. The primer set for the first-round RT-PCR of the TCR CDR3 was HTBI. TCRdb re-called the multiplex PCR reads with MiXCR, one entry per CDR3 protein. There are fewer than 300,000 distinct CDR3 sequences in the sample; roughly 15% occur only once, and around 30% lies in the top ten. The CDR3 has 15 residues. J lost 4 bases, V lost 2 bases, and 5 bases had no gene match. Germline lookup yields CDR1 MNHEY and CDR2 SVGAGI.

Input material: blood. The chain joins TRBV6-5 to TRBJ2-3; 8 bases align to TRBD2. This receptor was obtained from a woman aged 45-59 years with Graves' hyperthyroidism that later progressed to Graves' ophthalmopathy. CDR3 nucleotides: TGTGCCAGCAGTTACCGAACCGGGAGGGCAGATACGCAGTATTTT. Protein product: CASSYRTGRADTQYF.